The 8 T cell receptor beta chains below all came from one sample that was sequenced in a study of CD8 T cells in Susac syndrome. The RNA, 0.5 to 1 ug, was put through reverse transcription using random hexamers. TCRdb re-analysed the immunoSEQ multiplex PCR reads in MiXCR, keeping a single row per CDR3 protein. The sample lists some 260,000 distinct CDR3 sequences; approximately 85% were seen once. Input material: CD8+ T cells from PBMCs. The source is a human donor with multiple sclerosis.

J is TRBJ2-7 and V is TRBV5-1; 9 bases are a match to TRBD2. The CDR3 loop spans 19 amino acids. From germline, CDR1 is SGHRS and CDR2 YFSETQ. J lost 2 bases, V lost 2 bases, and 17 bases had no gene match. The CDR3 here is CASSFLGSSGRTLTYEQYF. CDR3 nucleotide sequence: TGCGCCAGCAGCTTCCTCGGTAGTAGCGGGAGAACTCTTACCTACGAGCAGTACTTC.

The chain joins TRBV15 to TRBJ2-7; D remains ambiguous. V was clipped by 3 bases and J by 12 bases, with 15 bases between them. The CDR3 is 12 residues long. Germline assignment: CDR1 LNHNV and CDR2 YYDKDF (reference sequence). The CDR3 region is CATSSEMSSRYF. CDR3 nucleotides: TGTGCCACCAGCAGTGAGATGTCATCTCGGTACTTC. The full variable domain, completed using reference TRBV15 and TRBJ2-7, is DAMVIQNPRYQVTQFGKPVTLSCSQTLNHNVMYWYQQKSSQAPKLLFHYYDKDFNNEADTPDNFQSRRPNTSFCFLDIRSPGLGDTAMYLCATSSEMSSRYFGPGTRLTVT.

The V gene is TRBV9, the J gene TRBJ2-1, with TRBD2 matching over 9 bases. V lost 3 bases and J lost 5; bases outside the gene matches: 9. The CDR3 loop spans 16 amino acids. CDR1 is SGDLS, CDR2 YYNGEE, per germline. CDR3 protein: CASSGISGRGDNEQFF. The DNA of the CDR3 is TGTGCCAGCAGCGGCATTAGCGGGAGAGGCGACAATGAGCAGTTCTTC.

As DNA, the CDR3 is TGTGCCAGCAGGGGGACTAGCAGCACAGATACGCAGTATTTT. Amino acid sequence: CASRGTSSTDTQYF. This rearrangement joins TRBV2 to TRBJ2-3; TRBD2 matches at 9 bases. V was clipped by 6 bases and J by 0 bases; unmatched bases: 1. In germline, CDR1 is SNHLY, CDR2 FYNNEI. CDR3 length: 14 residues.

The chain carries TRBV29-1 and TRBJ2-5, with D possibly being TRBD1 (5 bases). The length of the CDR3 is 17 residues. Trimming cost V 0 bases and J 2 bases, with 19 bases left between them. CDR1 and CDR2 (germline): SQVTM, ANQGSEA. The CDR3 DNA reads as TGCAGCGTTGAAGATCCAGATAGGTGGCAGGGACAAGAGACCCAGTACTTC. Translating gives CSVEDPDRWQGQETQYF. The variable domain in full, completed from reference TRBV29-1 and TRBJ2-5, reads SAVISQKPSRDICQRGTSLTIQCQVDSQVTMMFWYRQQPGQSLTLIATANQGSEATYESGFVIDKFPISRPNLTFSTLTVSNMSPEDSSIYLCSVEDPDRWQGQETQYFGPGTRLLVL.

The CDR3 DNA follows: TGTGCCTCCGCAAGGGGGCGGGATGAAAAACTGTTTTTT. Translating it yields CASARGRDEKLFF. This sequence joins TRBV7-9 and TRBJ1-4; 7 positions agree with TRBD1. The CDR3 length is 13 residues. J lost 6 bases, V lost 11 bases, and 9 bases had no gene match. From germline, CDR1 is SEHNR and CDR2 FQNEAQ (reference sequence).

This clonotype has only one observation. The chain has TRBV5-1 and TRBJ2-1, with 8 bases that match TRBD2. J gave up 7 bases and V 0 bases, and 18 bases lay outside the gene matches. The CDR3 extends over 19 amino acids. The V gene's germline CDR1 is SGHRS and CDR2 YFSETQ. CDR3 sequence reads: CASSLAGRSGSVFGNEQFF. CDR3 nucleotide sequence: TGCGCCAGCAGCTTGGCCGGCAGGAGCGGGAGTGTCTTTGGGAATGAGCAGTTCTTC.

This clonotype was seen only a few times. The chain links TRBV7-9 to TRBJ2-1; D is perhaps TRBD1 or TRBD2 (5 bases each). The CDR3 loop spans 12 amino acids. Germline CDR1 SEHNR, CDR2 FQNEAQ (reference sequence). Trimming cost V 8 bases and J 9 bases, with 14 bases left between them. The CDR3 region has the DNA TGTGCCAGCCGCCTTGGGGGATCTGAGCAGTTCTTC. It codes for CASRLGGSEQFF.